In this sample, the clone carrying this T cell receptor beta chain turned up once. The assay was immunoSEQ multiplex PCR, and TCRdb's table has in-frame clones only and misses some. The sample contains approximately 110,000 clones, roughly 90% of which appear only once. Patients at the Seattle site were enrolled during active infection and followed longitudinally. This entry belongs to a study of blood T cell repertoires in COVID-19. Study context: The study drew acute and convalescent COVID-19 samples from the United States, Italy and Spain.

CDR3 length: 12 amino acids. Trimming left V 4 bases short and J 7 bases short, with 7 bases between. Germline V gene data show CDR1 as WSHSY and CDR2 as SAAADI. Specimen: peripheral blood. The receptor was isolated from a man aged 50 to 59 with COVID-19, enrolled during active disease. V and J are TRBV10-2 and TRBJ2-2; D unclear. CDR3 coding DNA: TGCGCCAGCAGTGTTGCAGTCGGGGAGCTGTTTTTT. Protein sequence: CASSVAVGELFF.